These 28 T cell receptor beta chains share one sample of origin, sequenced in a study of shared clonotypes between healthy human individuals. TCRdb keeps only in-frame clones here, not all; method: immunoSEQ multiplex PCR. The sample has 400,000 to 500,000 clones, around 80% seen once. Sequencing was done on a sample of PBMCs. These receptor sequences come from a woman aged 35 to 49 in good health. Some clones in this sample may be carry-over from other donors' samples.

The rearrangement uses TRBV7-3 and TRBJ2-3; 8 bases agree with TRBD2. The ends lost 8 bases at V and 6 bases at J; junction bases unmatched: 10. From germline, CDR1 is SGHTA and CDR2 FQGTGA. The CDR3 is 14 residues long. The CDR3 DNA reads TGTGCCAGCCGGGCGGGGGGCGCGACGGATACGCAGTATTTT. This encodes CASRAGGATDTQYF.

The rearrangement links TRBV28 to TRBJ2-3; TRBD2 matches at 10 bases. This CDR3 is 16 amino acids long. The J segment lost 1 base and the V segment lost 7 bases, leaving 8 bases of the junction unmatched. The germline gives CDR1 MDHEN, CDR2 SYDVKM. Here the CDR3 reads CASMRSGRAGTDTQYF. The CDR3 nucleotides read TGTGCCAGCATGAGGAGCGGGAGGGCGGGCACAGATACGCAGTATTTT.

This rearrangement joins TRBV10-1 to TRBJ2-2; perhaps TRBD1 as D (6 bases). The ends were cut back, 0 bases at V and 6 bases at J, with 8 bases in the middle. Germline loops: CDR1 WNHNN, CDR2 SYGVQD (reference sequence). The CDR3 extends over 14 amino acids. CDR3: CASSESGQAGELFF. Written as DNA, the CDR3 is TGCGCCAGCAGTGAGTCGGGACAAGCCGGGGAGCTGTTTTTT.

This clone has more than one count but fewer than ten. The chain recombines TRBV11-2 with TRBJ2-7, with D tentatively TRBD1 or TRBD2 (5 bases each). The germline V gene encodes CDR1 SGHAT and CDR2 FQNNGV. This CDR3 comprises 14 residues. V was pared by 4 bases and J by 0 bases, with 10 bases between. The CDR3 reads CASSWDRSSYEQYF. CDR3 sequence (DNA): TGTGCCAGCAGCTGGGACCGAAGCTCCTACGAGCAGTACTTC.

In DNA form, the CDR3 reads TGTGCCAGCAGACCCCCGGGACAGGTGGGGCCCGAAGCTTTCTTT. It specifies CASRPPGQVGPEAFF. The chain links TRBV11-2 to TRBJ1-1; 8 bases align to TRBD1. Trimming cost V 6 bases and J 8 bases; bases outside gene matches: 14. CDR3 length: 15 amino acids. CDR1 and CDR2 from the germline V gene are SGHAT and FQNNGV.

Details on this clone: Possible read error: a much larger clone is one base away. The chain couples TRBV7-2 to TRBJ1-1; no reliable D call. Between the trimmed V and J ends, which lost 1 base and 0 bases, there was a span of 3 bases. Germline V gene sequence: CDR1 SGHTA, CDR2 FQGNSA. The CDR3 runs to 13 residues. The CDR3 nucleotides are TGTGCCAGCAGCTTAGTGGTGAACACTGAAGCTTTCTTT. It encodes CASSLVVNTEAFF.

This sequence joins TRBV4-2 and TRBJ2-2; 10 bases agree with TRBD2. The CDR3 loop spans 18 amino acids. The germline CDR1 and CDR2 sequences are LGHNA and YNFKEQ. Trimming took 6 bases from V and 5 from J; bases not matched to a gene: 15. CDR3 sequence: CASSVIPIEREGTGELFF. CDR3 bases: TGTGCCAGCAGTGTTATACCTATTGAGCGGGAGGGAACCGGGGAGCTGTTTTTT.

In the case of this clone: Additional DNA sequences in this sample encode the identical CDR3. The chain employs TRBV7-2 and TRBJ2-7; 9 nucleotides line up with TRBD2. This CDR3 comprises 15 residues. Germline CDR1 is SGHTA and CDR2 is FQGNSA. The V gene end was trimmed by 0 bases and the J gene end by 0 bases; junction bases not matched to a gene: 0. The CDR3, as DNA: TGTGCCAGCAGCTTAGCTAGCGGGAGCTCCTACGAGCAGTACTTC. Protein sequence: CASSLASGSSYEQYF. The whole variable domain, filled in from reference TRBV7-2 and TRBJ2-7, reads GAGVSQSPSNKVTEKGKDVELRCDPISGHTALYWYRQSLGQGLEFLIYFQGNSAPDKSGLPSDRFSAERTGGSVSTLTIQRTQQEDSAVYLCASSLASGSSYEQYFGPGTRLTVT.

The gene calls are TRBV5-6 and TRBJ1-5, with TRBD1 matching over 10 bases. The CDR3 runs to 15 residues. Germline V CDR1 and CDR2: SGHDT, YYEEEE. With V trimmed by 4 bases and J by 7 bases, 8 bases remained unmatched. CDR3 DNA sequence: TGTGCCAGCAGCCAAATGGACAGGGGGGAGCAGCCCCAGCATTTT. Its protein product is CASSQMDRGEQPQHF.

The chain has TRBV5-4 and TRBJ2-3, with D perhaps TRBD2 (5 bases). The V end was cut by 4 bases, the J end by 6 bases, with 18 bases between. The V gene's germline CDR1 is SGHNT and CDR2 YYREEE (reference sequence). This CDR3 is built from 15 residues. Written as DNA, the CDR3 is TGTGCCAGCAGCCCTGCGGGCCGGTATGCGGATACGCAGTATTTT. Translation gives CASSPAGRYADTQYF.

J is TRBJ1-2 and V is TRBV5-1; no definite D call. Germline CDR1 reads SGHRS; CDR2 reads YFSETQ. With 2 bases removed from V and 6 bases from J, the gap between germline ends came to 8 bases. The CDR3 totals 12 residues. CDR3 in DNA: TGCGCCAGCAGCTTTTCTGCGGATGGCTACACCTTC. Residues: CASSFSADGYTF.

J is TRBJ2-2 and V is TRBV6-5; no reliable D call. The length of the CDR3 is 16 residues. With 0 bases removed from V and 2 bases from J, the gap between germline ends came to 10 bases. CDR1 is MNHEY and CDR2 is SVGAGI in the germline V gene. CDR3 in DNA: TGTGCCAGCAGTTACTCGATAGGGATTAACACCGGGGAGCTGTTTTTT. Residues: CASSYSIGINTGELFF.

Notes on this clone: The junction shows a germline mismatch at one end, possibly a read error. V usage is TRBV10-2 and J usage is TRBJ1-2; TRBD1 aligns across 9 bases. Germline V gene lookup returns CDR1 WSHSY and CDR2 SAAADI. This CDR3 comprises 13 residues. CDR3 protein: CAGSRQGDYGYIF. The CDR3 region has the DNA TGCGCCGGCAGCCGACAGGGGGACTATGGCTACATCTTC.

The chain has TRBV6-1 and TRBJ2-1; maybe TRBD1 (5 bases). V gave up 7 bases and J gave up 13 bases, with 17 bases separating them. The CDR3 contains 12 residues. Germline V CDR1 and CDR2: MNHNS, SASEGT. CDR3 sequence (DNA): TGTGCCAGCATCGCCCAGCTGGGGCTCCAGTTCTTC. Amino acids: CASIAQLGLQFF.

The CDR3 DNA reads TGTGCCAGCAGCCAGGACAGGGGTACTGAAGCTTTCTTT. This codes for CASSQDRGTEAFF. The chain recombines TRBV4-2 with TRBJ1-1; TRBD1 agrees at 9 bases. CDR1 is LGHNA, CDR2 YNFKEQ, per germline. The CDR3 covers 13 residues. The V and J ends lost 3 bases and 5 bases, in that order; junction bases with no gene match: 1.

On this clone: Other nucleotide sequences in the sample specify the same CDR3. This rearrangement joins TRBV9 to TRBJ2-1; 12 bases map to TRBD2. Germline CDR1 and CDR2: SGDLS and YYNGEE. V shed 3 bases and J 4 bases; nucleotides not matched to a gene: 2. The CDR3 is made up of 15 amino acids. The CDR3 protein is CASSGTSGVYNEQFF. CDR3 in DNA: TGTGCCAGCAGCGGGACTAGCGGGGTGTACAATGAGCAGTTCTTC.

With respect to this clone: A junction boundary mismatches the germline segment, possibly from a read error. CDR3 in DNA: TGTGCCAGCTCCCCACCCACTAGCGGGTACGAGCAGTACTTC. Translated: CASSPPTSGYEQYF. The rearrangement links TRBV18 to TRBJ2-7; the match to TRBD2 covers 9 bases. The CDR3 is made up of 14 amino acids. Germline lookup yields CDR1 KGHSH and CDR2 LQKENI.

This clone was found once. The CDR3 loop is CASSQAQGSEKLFF. The CDR3 region has the DNA TGCGCCAGCAGCCAAGCCCAGGGTTCTGAAAAACTGTTTTTT. The chain recombines TRBV4-3 with TRBJ1-4, with a tentative D call TRBD1 (5 bases). The CDR3 spans 14 residues. CDR1 LGHNA and CDR2 YSLEER come from the germline V gene. Trimming left V 1 base short and J 7 bases short, with 10 bases between.

This clone has only a few counts. This chain connects TRBV2 to TRBJ2-3, with TRBD2 matching 9 bases. Germline V gene data show CDR1 as SNHLY and CDR2 as FYNNEI. The CDR3 runs to 14 residues. V lost 7 bases to trimming and J lost 5 bases; unmatched junction nucleotides: 7. The CDR3 region is CASKAGGPEDTQYF. As DNA, the CDR3 is TGTGCCAGCAAGGCGGGAGGGCCTGAAGATACGCAGTATTTT. The full variable domain, in which reference TRBV2 and TRBJ2-3 provide the parts outside the CDR3, is EPEVTQTPSHQVTQMGQEVILRCVPISNHLYFYWYRQILGQKVEFLVSFYNNEISEKSEIFDDQFSVERPDGSNFTLKIRSTKLEDSAMYFCASKAGGPEDTQYFGPGTRLTVL.

The chain is built from TRBV19 and TRBJ1-4; D gene uncertain. This CDR3 spans 21 amino acids. Trimming cost V 0 bases and J 0 bases, with 23 bases left between them. Looked up from germline, CDR1 is LNHDA and CDR2 is SQIVND (reference sequence). CDR3 loop: CASSIDSLLQRIHATNEKLFF. The CDR3 nucleotides are TGTGCCAGTAGTATAGATTCGCTCCTCCAGCGCATTCATGCAACTAATGAAAAACTGTTTTTT.

This clone was counted a single time. V and J are TRBV5-1 and TRBJ2-2; D might be TRBD2 (6 bases). Per the germline V gene, CDR1 is SGHRS and CDR2 is YFSETQ. V lost 0 bases, J lost 5 bases, and 11 bases lay in between. The CDR3 totals 15 residues. CDR3 region: CASSLVSGETGELFF. For the CDR3, the DNA is TGCGCCAGCAGCTTGGTTTCGGGAGAAACCGGGGAGCTGTTTTTT.

This clone has only a few counts. This sequence joins TRBV7-3 and TRBJ1-1, with 10 bases aligning to TRBD1. With V trimmed by 5 bases and J by 11 bases, 20 bases remained unmatched. The CDR3 totals 17 residues. The germline V gene has CDR1 SGHTA and CDR2 FQGTGA. CDR3 residues: CASSPIYPYGTGVVAFF. The CDR3 DNA sequence: TGTGCCAGCAGCCCAATCTACCCCTACGGGACAGGGGTCGTGGCTTTCTTT.

As to this clone: A much larger clone sits a single nucleotide away, making a read error possible. The rearrangement uses TRBV30 and TRBJ2-2; no firm D call. Germline-derived CDR1 and CDR2 are GTSNPN and SVGIG (reference sequence). The CDR3 loop spans 16 amino acids. Trimming cost V 0 bases and J 4 bases, with 15 bases left between them. The CDR3 spells CAWSVCEGVRTGELFF. The CDR3 bases are TGTGCCTGGAGTGTATGCGAAGGAGTTCGCACCGGGGAGCTGTTTTTT.

The J gene is TRBJ2-2, the V gene TRBV29-1; the D is unclear. The CDR3 has 15 amino acids. The germline gives CDR1 SQVTM, CDR2 ANQGSEA. The V gene lost 7 bases and the J gene lost 5 bases, with 20 bases spanning the gap. The CDR3 spells CSARAMASSTGELFF. Here the CDR3 DNA reads TGCAGCGCCAGAGCTATGGCTAGTAGTACCGGGGAGCTGTTTTTT.

As regards this clone: This likely came from a read error, as a far larger clone is one base away. This chain uses TRBV30 with TRBJ1-6, with TRBD1 as a possible D gene (6 bases). Germline V lookup: CDR1 GTSNPN, CDR2 SVGIG (reference sequence). This CDR3 has 15 amino acids. Trimming pared 4 bases from V and 4 bases from J, leaving 14 bases between. The CDR3 loop reads CAWNGRTAYNSPLHF. CDR3 coding DNA: TGTGCCTGGAATGGTCGGACAGCTTATAATTCACCCCTCCACTTT.

This clone was observed many times. The rearrangement joins TRBV19 to TRBJ1-2; D is unclear. The CDR3 spans 12 residues. Trimming cost V 5 bases and J 9 bases, with 13 bases left between them. Per the germline V gene, CDR1 is LNHDA and CDR2 is SQIVND (reference sequence). CDR3 DNA: TGTGCCAGTAGTTTGGTTTTGGGAAGCTACACCTTC. This encodes CASSLVLGSYTF.

The chain combines TRBV18 with TRBJ2-2, with D tentatively TRBD1 (6 bases). This CDR3 is 15 amino acids long. V lost 0 bases to trimming and J lost 5 bases, with 10 bases between them. Germline V gene lookup returns CDR1 KGHSH and CDR2 LQKENI. CDR3 coding DNA: TGTGCCAGCTCACCACCGGGGCAGGGGACCGGGGAGCTGTTTTTT. Protein product: CASSPPGQGTGELFF.

DNA for the CDR3: TGTGCCAGCAGCTTAAGCGGGAGTGTTTACGAGCAGTACTTC. As protein: CASSLSGSVYEQYF. The chain employs TRBV11-3 and TRBJ2-7; 8 nucleotides match TRBD2. CDR3 size: 14 residues. The germline gives CDR1 SGHNT, CDR2 YENEEA. J gave up 4 bases and V 2 bases, and 4 bases lay outside the gene matches.